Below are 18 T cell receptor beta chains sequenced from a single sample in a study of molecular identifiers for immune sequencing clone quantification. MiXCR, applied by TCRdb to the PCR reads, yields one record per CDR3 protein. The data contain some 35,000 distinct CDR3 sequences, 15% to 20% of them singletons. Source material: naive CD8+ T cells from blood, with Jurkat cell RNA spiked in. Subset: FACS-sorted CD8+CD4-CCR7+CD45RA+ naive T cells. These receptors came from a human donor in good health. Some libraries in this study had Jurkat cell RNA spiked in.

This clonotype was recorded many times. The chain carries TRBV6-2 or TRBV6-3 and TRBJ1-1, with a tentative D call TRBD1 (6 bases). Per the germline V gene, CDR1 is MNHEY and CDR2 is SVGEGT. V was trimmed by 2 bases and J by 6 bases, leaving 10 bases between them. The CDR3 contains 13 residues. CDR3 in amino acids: CASSYGGLAEAFF. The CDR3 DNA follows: TGTGCCAGCAGTTACGGGGGGCTGGCTGAAGCTTTCTTT.

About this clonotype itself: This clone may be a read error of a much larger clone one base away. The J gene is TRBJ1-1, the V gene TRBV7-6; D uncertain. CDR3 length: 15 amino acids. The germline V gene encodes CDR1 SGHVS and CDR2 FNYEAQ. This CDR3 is CASSLSAWENTGAFF. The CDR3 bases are TGTGCCAGCAGCTTATCTGCCTGGGAGAACACTGGAGCTTTCTTT.

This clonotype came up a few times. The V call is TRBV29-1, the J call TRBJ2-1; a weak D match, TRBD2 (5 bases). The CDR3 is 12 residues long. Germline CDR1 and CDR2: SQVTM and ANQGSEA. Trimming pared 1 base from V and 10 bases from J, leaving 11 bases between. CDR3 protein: CSVEAGGWEQFF. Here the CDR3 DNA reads TGCAGCGTTGAAGCTGGCGGGTGGGAGCAGTTCTTC.

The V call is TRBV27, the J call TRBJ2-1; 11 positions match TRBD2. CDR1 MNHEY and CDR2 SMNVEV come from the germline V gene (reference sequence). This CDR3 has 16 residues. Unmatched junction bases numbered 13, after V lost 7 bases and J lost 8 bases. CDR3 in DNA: TGTGCCAGCAAACTCGGAACTAGCGGGAGAACCCATGAGCAGTTCTTC. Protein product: CASKLGTSGRTHEQFF.

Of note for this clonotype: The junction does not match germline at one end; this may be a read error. CDR3 region: CASSYPGQGRHERYF. The DNA for the CDR3 is TGCGCCAGCAGCTATCCGGGACAGGGGCGACACGAGCGGTACTTC. The genes are TRBV5-1 and TRBJ2-7; 10 nucleotides line up with TRBD1. Germline V gene data show CDR1 as SGHRS and CDR2 as YFSETQ. This CDR3 is 15 amino acids long. The variable domain in full, completed from reference TRBV5-1 and TRBJ2-7, reads KAGVTQTPRYLIKTRGQQVTLSCSPISGHRSVSWYQQTPGQGLQFLFEYFSETQRNKGNFPGRFSGRQFSNSRSEMNVSTLELGDSALYLCASSYPGQGRHERYFGPGTRLTVT.

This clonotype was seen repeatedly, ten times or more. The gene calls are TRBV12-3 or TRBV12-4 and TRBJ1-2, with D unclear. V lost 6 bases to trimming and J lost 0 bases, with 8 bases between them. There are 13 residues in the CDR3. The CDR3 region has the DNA TGTGCCAGCAGCCCAGCCTCTAACTATGGCTACACCTTC. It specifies CASSPASNYGYTF.

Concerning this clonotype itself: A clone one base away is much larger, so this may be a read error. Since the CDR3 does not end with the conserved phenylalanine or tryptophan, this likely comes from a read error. CDR3 in DNA: TGTGCCAGCACGTACTCAGGGGCCGGGGAGCTGTTTTCT. Protein product: CASTYSGAGELFS. This chain connects TRBV2 to TRBJ2-2; TRBD1 is a possible D gene (6 bases). The germline V gene has CDR1 SNHLY and CDR2 FYNNEI. V dropped 7 bases and J dropped 6 bases, with 12 bases sitting between them. CDR3 length: 13 amino acids.

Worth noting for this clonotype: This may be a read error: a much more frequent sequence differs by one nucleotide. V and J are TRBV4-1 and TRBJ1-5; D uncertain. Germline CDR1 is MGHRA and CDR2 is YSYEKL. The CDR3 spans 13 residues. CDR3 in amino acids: CASSHGRNQPLHF. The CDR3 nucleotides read TGCGCCAGCAGCCACGGGAGAAATCAGCCCCTGCATTTT.

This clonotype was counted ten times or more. The CDR3 spells CASLGTSDLYTQYF. Here the CDR3 DNA reads TGTGCCAGCCTTGGGACTAGCGATCTCTATACGCAGTATTTT. The chain carries TRBV2 and TRBJ2-3; 10 bases map to TRBD2. Germline trimming cut 8 bases from V and 7 bases from J; bases unmatched to any gene: 9. The CDR3 length is 14 residues. Germline loops: CDR1 SNHLY, CDR2 FYNNEI.

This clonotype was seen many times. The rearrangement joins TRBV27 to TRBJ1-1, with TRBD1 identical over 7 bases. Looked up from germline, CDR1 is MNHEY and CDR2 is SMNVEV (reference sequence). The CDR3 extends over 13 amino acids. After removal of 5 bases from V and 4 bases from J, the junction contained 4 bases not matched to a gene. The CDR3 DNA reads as TGTGCCAGCAGTCGGTCAGGGGGCACTGAAGCTTTCTTT. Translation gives CASSRSGGTEAFF.

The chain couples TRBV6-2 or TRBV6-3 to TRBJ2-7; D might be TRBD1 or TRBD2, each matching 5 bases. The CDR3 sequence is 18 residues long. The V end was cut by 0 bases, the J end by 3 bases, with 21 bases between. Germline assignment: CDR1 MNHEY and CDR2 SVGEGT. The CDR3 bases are TGTGCCAGCAGTTACTCTGACAGAGGGCCCTCCCCCGACTACGAGCAGTACTTC. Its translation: CASSYSDRGPSPDYEQYF.

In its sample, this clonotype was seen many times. In nucleotides, the CDR3 is TGTGCCAGCAGCGGTGGGCCGTATCAGCCCCAGCATTTT. Its protein product is CASSGGPYQPQHF. V gene TRBV12-3 or TRBV12-4 combines with J gene TRBJ1-5; D gene unclear. The V gene lost 6 bases and the J gene lost 5 bases, with 11 bases spanning the gap. This CDR3 region has 13 residues.

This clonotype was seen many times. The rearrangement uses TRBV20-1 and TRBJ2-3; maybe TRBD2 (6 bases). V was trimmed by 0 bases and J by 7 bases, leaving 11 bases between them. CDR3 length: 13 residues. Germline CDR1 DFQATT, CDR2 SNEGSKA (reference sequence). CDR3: CSARDDRDYTQYF. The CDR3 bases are TGCAGTGCTAGAGATGATAGGGACTATACGCAGTATTTT.

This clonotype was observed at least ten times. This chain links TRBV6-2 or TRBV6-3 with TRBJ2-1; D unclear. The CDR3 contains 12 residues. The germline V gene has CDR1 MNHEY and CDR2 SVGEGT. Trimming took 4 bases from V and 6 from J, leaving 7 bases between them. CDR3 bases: TGTGCCAGCAGTTTTAGGGTCAATGAGCAGTTCTTC. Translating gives CASSFRVNEQFF.

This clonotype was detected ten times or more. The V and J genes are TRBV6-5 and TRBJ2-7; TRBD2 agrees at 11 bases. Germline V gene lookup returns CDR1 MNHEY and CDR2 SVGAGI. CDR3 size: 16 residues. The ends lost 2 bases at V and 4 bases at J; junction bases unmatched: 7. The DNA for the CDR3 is TGTGCCAGCAGTTACACAGCTAGCGGGGGGCCGTACGAGCAGTACTTC. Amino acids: CASSYTASGGPYEQYF.

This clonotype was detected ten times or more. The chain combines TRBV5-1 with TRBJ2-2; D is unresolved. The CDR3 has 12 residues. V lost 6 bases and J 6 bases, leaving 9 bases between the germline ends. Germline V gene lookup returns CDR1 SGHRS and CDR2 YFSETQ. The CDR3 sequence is CASKVHPGELFF. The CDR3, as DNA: TGCGCCAGCAAGGTTCATCCCGGGGAGCTGTTTTTT.

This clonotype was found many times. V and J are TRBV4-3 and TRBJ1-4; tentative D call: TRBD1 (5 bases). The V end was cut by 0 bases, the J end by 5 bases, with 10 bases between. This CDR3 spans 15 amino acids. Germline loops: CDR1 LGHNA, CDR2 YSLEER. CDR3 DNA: TGCGCCAGCAGCCAAGAAGGACACGGGAATGAAAAACTGTTTTTT. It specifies CASSQEGHGNEKLFF.

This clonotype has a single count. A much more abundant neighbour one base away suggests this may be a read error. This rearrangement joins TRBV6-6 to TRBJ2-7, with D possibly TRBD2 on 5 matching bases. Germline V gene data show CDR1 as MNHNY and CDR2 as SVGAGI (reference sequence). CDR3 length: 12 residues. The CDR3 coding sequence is TGTGCCAGCATCTCCTCTGGGTGGGAGCAGTGCTTC. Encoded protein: CASISSGWEQCF.